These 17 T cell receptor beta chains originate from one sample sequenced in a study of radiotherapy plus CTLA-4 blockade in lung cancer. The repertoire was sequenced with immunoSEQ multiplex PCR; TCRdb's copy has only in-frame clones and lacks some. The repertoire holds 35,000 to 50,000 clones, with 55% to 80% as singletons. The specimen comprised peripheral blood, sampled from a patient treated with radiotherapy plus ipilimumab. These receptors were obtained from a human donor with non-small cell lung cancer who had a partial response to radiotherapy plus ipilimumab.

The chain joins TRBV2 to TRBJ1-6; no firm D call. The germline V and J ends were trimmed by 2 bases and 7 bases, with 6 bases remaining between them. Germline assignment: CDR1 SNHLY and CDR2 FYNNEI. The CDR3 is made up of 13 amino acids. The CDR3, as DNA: TGTGCCAGCAGTGAAAACGCGAATTCACCCCTCCACTTT. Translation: CASSENANSPLHF.

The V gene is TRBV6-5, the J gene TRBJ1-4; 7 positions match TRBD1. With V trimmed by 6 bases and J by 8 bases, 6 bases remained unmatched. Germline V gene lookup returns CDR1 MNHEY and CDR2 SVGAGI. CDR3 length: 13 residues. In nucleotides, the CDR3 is TGTGCCAGCAGAGCAACAGGGGTCGAAAAACTGTTTTTT. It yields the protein CASRATGVEKLFF.

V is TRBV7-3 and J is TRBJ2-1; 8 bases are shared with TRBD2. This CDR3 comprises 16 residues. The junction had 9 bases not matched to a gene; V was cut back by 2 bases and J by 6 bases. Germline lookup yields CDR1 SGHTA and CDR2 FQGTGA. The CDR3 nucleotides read TGTGCCAGCAGCTTACTCGCGGGAGGTCCCATCAATGAGCAGTTCTTC. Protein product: CASSLLAGGPINEQFF.

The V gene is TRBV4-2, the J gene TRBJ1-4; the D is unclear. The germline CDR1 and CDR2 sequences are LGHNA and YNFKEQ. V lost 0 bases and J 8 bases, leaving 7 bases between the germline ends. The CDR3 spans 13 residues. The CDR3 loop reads CASSQDLREKLFF. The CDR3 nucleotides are TGTGCCAGCAGCCAAGATCTGAGGGAAAAACTGTTTTTT.

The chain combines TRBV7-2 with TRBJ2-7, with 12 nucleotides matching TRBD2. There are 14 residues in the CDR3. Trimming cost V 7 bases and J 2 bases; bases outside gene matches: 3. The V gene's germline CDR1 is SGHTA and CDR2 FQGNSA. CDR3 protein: CASNRLAGAYEQYF. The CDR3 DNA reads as TGTGCCAGCAACAGACTAGCGGGAGCCTACGAGCAGTACTTC.

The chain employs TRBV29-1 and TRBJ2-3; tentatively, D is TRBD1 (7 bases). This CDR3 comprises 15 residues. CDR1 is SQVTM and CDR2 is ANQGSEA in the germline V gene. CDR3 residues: CSSSAAGGLTDTQYF. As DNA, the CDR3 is TGCAGTTCTTCTGCGGCAGGGGGACTCACAGATACGCAGTATTTT.

CDR3 sequence: CASSYGTGGYEQYF. The CDR3 nucleotides are TGTGCCAGCAGTTATGGGACAGGGGGCTACGAGCAGTACTTC. The chain links TRBV6-1 to TRBJ2-7; 11 bases line up with TRBD1. V trimming: 5 bases; J trimming: 3 bases; junction bases outside the gene matches: 3. The CDR3 length is 14 residues. CDR1 is MNHNS, CDR2 SASEGT, per germline.

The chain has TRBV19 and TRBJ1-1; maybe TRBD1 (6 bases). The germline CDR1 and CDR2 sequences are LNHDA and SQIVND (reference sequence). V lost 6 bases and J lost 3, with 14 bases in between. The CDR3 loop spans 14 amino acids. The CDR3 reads CASRTAQGYTEAFF. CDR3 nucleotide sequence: TGTGCCAGTAGGACCGCCCAGGGGTACACTGAAGCTTTCTTT. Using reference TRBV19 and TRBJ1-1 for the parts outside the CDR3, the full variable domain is DGGITQSPKYLFRKEGQNVTLSCEQNLNHDAMYWYRQDPGQGLRLIYYSQIVNDFQKGDIAEGYSVSREKKESFPLTVTSAQKNPTAFYLCASRTAQGYTEAFFGQGTRLTVV.

The CDR3 loop reads CASSRSTSGDYNEQFF. The CDR3 DNA follows: TGTGCCAGCAGCCGTTCAACTAGCGGAGATTACAATGAGCAGTTCTTC. The chain carries TRBV7-9 and TRBJ2-1, with 8 nucleotides matching TRBD2. CDR3 length: 16 residues. The germline CDR1 and CDR2 sequences are SEHNR and FQNEAQ (reference sequence). V was clipped by 5 bases and J by 4 bases; unmatched bases: 10.

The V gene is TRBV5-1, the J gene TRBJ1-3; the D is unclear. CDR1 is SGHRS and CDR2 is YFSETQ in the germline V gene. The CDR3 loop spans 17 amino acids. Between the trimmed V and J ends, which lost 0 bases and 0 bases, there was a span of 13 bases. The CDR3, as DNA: TGCGCCAGCAGCTTGGCCCTTGGTGCGGGCTCTGGAAACACCATATATTTT. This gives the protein CASSLALGAGSGNTIYF. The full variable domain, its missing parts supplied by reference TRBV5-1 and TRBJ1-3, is KAGVTQTPRYLIKTRGQQVTLSCSPISGHRSVSWYQQTPGQGLQFLFEYFSETQRNKGNFPGRFSGRQFSNSRSEMNVSTLELGDSALYLCASSLALGAGSGNTIYFGEGSWLTVV.

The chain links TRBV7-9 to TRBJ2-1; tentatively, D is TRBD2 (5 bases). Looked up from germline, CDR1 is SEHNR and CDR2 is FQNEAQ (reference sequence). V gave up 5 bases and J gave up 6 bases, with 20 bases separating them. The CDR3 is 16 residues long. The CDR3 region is CASSVVLDRGSNEQFF. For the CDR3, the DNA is TGTGCCAGCAGCGTCGTACTAGATCGAGGGAGCAATGAGCAGTTCTTC.

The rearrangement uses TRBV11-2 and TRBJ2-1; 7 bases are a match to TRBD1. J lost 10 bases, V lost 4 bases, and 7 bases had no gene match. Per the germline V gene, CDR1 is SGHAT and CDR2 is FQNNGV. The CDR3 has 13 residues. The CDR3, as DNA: TGTGCCAGCAGCTCCCCGACAGGGTTGGAGCAGTTCTTC. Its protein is CASSSPTGLEQFF.

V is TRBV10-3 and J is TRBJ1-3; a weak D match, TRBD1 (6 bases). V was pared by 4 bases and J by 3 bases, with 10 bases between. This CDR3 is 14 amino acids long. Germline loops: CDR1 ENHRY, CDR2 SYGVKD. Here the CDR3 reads CAISGQGHGNTIYF. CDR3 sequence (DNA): TGTGCCATCAGTGGTCAGGGACATGGAAACACCATATATTTT.

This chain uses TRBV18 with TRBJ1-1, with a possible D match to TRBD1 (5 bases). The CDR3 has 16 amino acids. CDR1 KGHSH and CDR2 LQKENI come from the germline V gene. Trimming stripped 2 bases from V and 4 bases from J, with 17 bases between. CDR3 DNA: TGTGCCAGCTCACCATCAGGGTCCAGTCTAGGCACTGAAGCTTTCTTT. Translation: CASSPSGSSLGTEAFF.

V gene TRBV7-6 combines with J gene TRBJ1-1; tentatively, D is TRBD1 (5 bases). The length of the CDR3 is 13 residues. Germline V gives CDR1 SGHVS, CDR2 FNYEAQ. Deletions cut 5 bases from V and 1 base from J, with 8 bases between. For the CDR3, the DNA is TGTGCCAGCAGCCGGACACCGAACACTGAAGCTTTCTTT. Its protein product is CASSRTPNTEAFF.

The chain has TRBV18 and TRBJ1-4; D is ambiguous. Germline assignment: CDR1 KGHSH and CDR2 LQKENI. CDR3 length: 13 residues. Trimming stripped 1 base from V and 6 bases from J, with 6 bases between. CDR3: CASSPQLDEKLFF. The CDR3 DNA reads TGTGCCAGCTCACCACAACTAGATGAAAAACTGTTTTTT.

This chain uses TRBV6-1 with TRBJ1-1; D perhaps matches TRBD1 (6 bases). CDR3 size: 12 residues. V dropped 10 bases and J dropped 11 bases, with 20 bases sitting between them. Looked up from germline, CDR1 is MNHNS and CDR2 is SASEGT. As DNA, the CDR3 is TGTGCCATTTCCGGGACACCAGTAGAGGCTTTCTTT. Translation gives CAISGTPVEAFF.